This T cell receptor beta chain derives from a study of blood T cell repertoires in COVID-19. Study context: In each case, the material was cDNA or gDNA derived from T cells, B-cell-depleted T cells, or PBMCs.

V was clipped by 7 bases and J by 5 bases, with 15 bases between them. CDR3 length: 13 residues. Germline-derived CDR1 and CDR2 are SGDLS and YYNGEE. TCRdb keeps only in-frame clones here, not all; method: immunoSEQ multiplex PCR. The sample consists of tens of thousands of clones, 90% of them appearing once. Source material: peripheral blood. The rearrangement joins TRBV9 to TRBJ1-1, with D possibly TRBD1 on 6 matching bases. The origin of this receptor is a man between 60 and 75 years old with acute or convalescent COVID-19. CDR3 region: CASQRERGTEAFF. The CDR3, as DNA: TGTGCCAGCCAAAGGGAGAGGGGGACTGAAGCTTTCTTT.